These 27 T cell receptor beta chains share one sample of origin, sequenced in a study of T cells in Graves' hyperthyroidism and ophthalmopathy. Authors of the study amplified TCR beta CDR3 regions from RNA transcripts. The HTBI primer set served for first-round RT-PCR of the TCR CDR3. MiXCR, applied by TCRdb to the multiplex PCR reads, yields one record per CDR3 protein. The table includes roughly 500,000 distinct CDR3 sequences, roughly 46% detected once. The sequencing sample was made of peripheral blood or thyroid tissue (not recorded which). Every receptor here comes from an adult woman with Graves' disease, either hyperthyroidism or ophthalmopathy (not recorded which).

This chain joins TRBV7-9 and TRBJ2-7, with TRBD2 identical over 9 bases. CDR1 is SEHNR, CDR2 FQNEAQ, per germline (reference sequence). Trimming removed 4 bases from V and 5 bases from J; junction bases left unmatched: 9. This CDR3 is 15 amino acids long. The CDR3 DNA reads as TGTGCCAGCAGCTCCGAGCGGGAGGAAAGGGACGAGCAGTACTTC. Translated, it gives CASSSEREERDEQYF.

DNA for the CDR3: TGTGCCAGCAGTGGGGGTTTCAGTTCACCCCTCCACTTT. It yields the protein CASSGGFSSPLHF. V is TRBV25-1 and J is TRBJ1-6; D is unclear. V was trimmed by 4 bases and J by 9 bases, leaving 10 bases between them. The CDR3 contains 13 residues. Germline CDR1 and CDR2: MGHDK and SYGVNS.

This chain uses TRBV5-6 with TRBJ1-4; tentatively, D is TRBD1 (6 bases). Looked up from germline, CDR1 is SGHDT and CDR2 is YYEEEE. Trimming removed 4 bases from V and 8 bases from J, with 27 bases in between. The CDR3 runs to 18 residues. The CDR3: CASSHWRNREILGEKLFF. The CDR3 nucleotides read TGTGCCAGCAGCCATTGGAGAAACAGGGAGATCCTGGGGGAAAAACTGTTTTTT.

This clonotype appeared many times. The chain carries TRBV5-8 and TRBJ1-5; D possibly corresponds to TRBD1 (6 bases). The CDR3 is made up of 13 amino acids. V lost 5 bases to trimming and J lost 3 bases, with 9 bases between them. Germline V CDR1 and CDR2: SGHTS, YDEGEE. The CDR3 spells CASRQGPNQPQHF. For the CDR3, the DNA is TGTGCCAGCAGACAGGGTCCCAATCAGCCCCAGCATTTT.

V and J are TRBV9 and TRBJ1-2; 7 positions agree with TRBD1. The germline V gene encodes CDR1 SGDLS and CDR2 YYNGEE. The ends lost 0 bases at V and 8 bases at J; junction bases unmatched: 7. The CDR3 extends over 14 amino acids. In DNA, the CDR3 is TGTGCCAGCAGCGTAGCTACCACAGGGGAAGGCTACACCTTC. Translating it yields CASSVATTGEGYTF.

This clonotype appeared once. This chain joins TRBV29-1 and TRBJ1-1; D may be TRBD1 (6 bases). Germline CDR1 SQVTM, CDR2 ANQGSEA. Trimming cost V 4 bases and J 8 bases, with 17 bases left between them. The length of the CDR3 is 13 residues. The CDR3 protein is CSVGKGVSPEAFF. The CDR3 DNA follows: TGCAGCGTTGGGAAGGGGGTAAGTCCAGAAGCTTTCTTT.

This clonotype was recorded a few times. The chain is built from TRBV4-2 and TRBJ1-1; TRBD1 aligns across 11 bases. The J segment lost 5 bases and the V segment lost 4 bases, leaving 9 bases of the junction unmatched. The CDR3 runs 16 residues. Germline CDR1 LGHNA, CDR2 YNFKEQ. CDR3 sequence (DNA): TGTGCCAGCAGCCCCAGTCCCGGGACAGGGGGGACTGAAGCTTTCTTT. Amino acids: CASSPSPGTGGTEAFF.

This clonotype was detected a few times. The rearrangement links TRBV20-1 to TRBJ2-7; possible D gene TRBD2, 5 bases. With 2 bases removed from V and 5 bases from J, the gap between germline ends came to 13 bases. Germline CDR1 and CDR2: DFQATT and SNEGSKA (reference sequence). The CDR3 sequence is 13 residues long. The CDR3: CSARRVAFHEQYF. In DNA, the CDR3 is TGCAGTGCTAGACGAGTAGCGTTCCACGAGCAGTACTTC.

This clonotype was recorded at least ten times. The chain recombines TRBV19 with TRBJ1-5; TRBD1 aligns across 8 bases. The CDR3 loop spans 14 amino acids. J gave up 0 bases and V 9 bases, and 4 bases lay outside the gene matches. Germline CDR1 and CDR2: LNHDA and SQIVND (reference sequence). In DNA form, the CDR3 reads TGTGCCAGCAGCGGGACAGGTAGCAATCAGCCCCAGCATTTT. It encodes CASSGTGSNQPQHF.

This clonotype was detected once. This chain joins TRBV7-4 and TRBJ2-7; 9 nucleotides match TRBD1. The V gene end was trimmed by 5 bases and the J gene end by 1 base; junction bases not matched to a gene: 9. CDR1 and CDR2 from the germline V gene are SGHVT and SQSDAQ. The CDR3 spans 16 residues. The chain's CDR3 is CASSVGSGQGSYEQYF. The CDR3 DNA reads TGTGCCAGCAGCGTAGGTTCGGGACAGGGTTCCTACGAGCAGTACTTC. Drawing the rest from reference TRBV7-4 and TRBJ2-7, the complete variable domain is GAGVSQSPRYKVAKRGRDVALRCDSISGHVTLYWYRQTLGQGSEVLTYSQSDAQRDKSGRPSGRFSAERPERSVSTLKIQRTEQGDSAVYLCASSVGSGQGSYEQYFGPGTRLTVT.

The CDR3 region has the DNA TGTGCCAGCAGCTTTAGCGGGAGTGTAGTGGAAGAGACCCAGTACTTC. Its translation: CASSFSGSVVEETQYF. The rearrangement uses TRBV7-6 and TRBJ2-5; 9 bases agree with TRBD2. The CDR3 is made up of 16 amino acids. With 3 bases clipped from V and 3 bases from J, the junction kept 8 bases outside the gene matches. Germline CDR1 is SGHVS and CDR2 is FNYEAQ.

The rearrangement joins TRBV15 to TRBJ2-7; the D gene is possibly TRBD1 (6 bases). The CDR3 is 15 amino acids. The V end lost 0 bases, the J end lost 7 bases, and 16 bases lay between the germline ends. CDR1 and CDR2 (germline): LNHNV, YYDKDF (reference sequence). In DNA form, the CDR3 reads TGTGCCACCAGCAGAGACGGCGAGGGGGTGAATGAGCAGTACTTC. Residues: CATSRDGEGVNEQYF.

This clonotype came up many times. This chain links TRBV10-3 with TRBJ1-6; D not resolved. The CDR3 runs 13 residues. The V gene lost 5 bases and the J gene lost 5 bases, with 7 bases spanning the gap. Per germline, CDR1 ENHRY and CDR2 SYGVKD. This CDR3 is CAISRTDNSPLHF. CDR3 DNA sequence: TGTGCCATCAGTCGAACAGATAATTCACCCCTCCACTTT.

The chain links TRBV29-1 to TRBJ1-2; 8 bases agree with TRBD1. This CDR3 is built from 13 residues. The ends lost 3 bases at V and 4 bases at J; junction bases unmatched: 4. The germline V gene has CDR1 SQVTM and CDR2 ANQGSEA. The CDR3 sequence: CSVDSGGFYGYTF. For the CDR3, the DNA is TGCAGCGTTGATTCAGGGGGCTTCTATGGCTACACCTTC.

This clonotype was seen at least ten times. V usage is TRBV7-9 and J usage is TRBJ1-4, with D maybe TRBD1 (5 bases). CDR1 is SEHNR and CDR2 is FQNEAQ in the germline V gene (reference sequence). The CDR3 spans 16 residues. Trimming stripped 5 bases from V and 7 bases from J, with 20 bases between. The CDR3, as DNA: TGTGCCAGCAGCCCGCGCAGGGCTGGCTATGGTGAAAAACTGTTTTTT. It codes for CASSPRRAGYGEKLFF.

This clonotype was picked up many times. DNA for the CDR3: TGCAGTGCTAGAGGCCTAGCGGGAGGACTTAATCCCGGGGAGCTGTTTTTT. It codes for CSARGLAGGLNPGELFF. This chain connects TRBV20-1 to TRBJ2-2; the match to TRBD2 covers 11 bases. The V segment lost 1 base and the J segment 6 bases; nucleotides outside the gene matches: 10. The CDR3 sequence is 17 residues long. The V gene's germline CDR1 is DFQATT and CDR2 SNEGSKA (reference sequence).

The chain couples TRBV12-3 or TRBV12-4 to TRBJ1-5, with 9 bases aligning to TRBD1. The length of the CDR3 is 15 residues. J gave up 10 bases and V 3 bases, and 10 bases lay outside the gene matches. The CDR3 DNA sequence: TGTGCCAGCAGTTTTCGGGGACAGGGCAATTCACCCCAGCATTTT. It specifies CASSFRGQGNSPQHF.

This chain connects TRBV29-1 to TRBJ2-2, with 12 bases lining up with TRBD2. With 4 bases clipped from V and 10 bases from J, the junction kept 10 bases outside the gene matches. The CDR3 sequence is 15 residues long. Germline assignment: CDR1 SQVTM and CDR2 ANQGSEA. CDR3 residues: CSVGETSGRWVELFF. In nucleotides, the CDR3 is TGCAGCGTTGGAGAGACTAGCGGGAGATGGGTGGAGCTGTTTTTT.

The rearrangement uses TRBV20-1 and TRBJ1-2; D not resolved. Germline loops: CDR1 DFQATT, CDR2 SNEGSKA (reference sequence). V lost 0 bases and J 4 bases, leaving 6 bases between the germline ends. This CDR3 has 12 residues. The CDR3 is CSARDPFYGYTF. In DNA form, the CDR3 reads TGCAGTGCTAGAGACCCGTTCTATGGCTACACCTTC.

There are many counts of this clonotype. CDR3 bases: TGTGCCAGCAAGGTTCTAGCGGGAGACCCCGGGGAGCTGTTTTTT. Its protein is CASKVLAGDPGELFF. This sequence joins TRBV2 and TRBJ2-2, with 10 nucleotides matching TRBD2. The CDR3 length is 15 residues. The V gene end was trimmed by 7 bases and the J gene end by 6 bases; junction bases not matched to a gene: 8. CDR1 SNHLY and CDR2 FYNNEI come from the germline V gene.

The rearrangement joins TRBV7-2 to TRBJ2-5; unclear D gene. Judging by the DNA end, TRBJ2-7 fits better; the J call may be wrong. Germline V gives CDR1 SGHTA, CDR2 FQGNSA. This CDR3 spans 15 amino acids. The DNA of the CDR3 is TGTGCCAGCAGCGAAATGGCAGGTCTCCCCCCCGAGCAGTACTTC. Its protein is CASSEMAGLPPEQYF.

This clonotype was counted many times. The chain employs TRBV11-2 and TRBJ1-2, with D perhaps matching TRBD1 (6 bases). In germline, CDR1 is SGHAT, CDR2 FQNNGV. V was shortened by 5 bases and J by 5 bases, with 18 bases between the two germline ends. The CDR3 runs to 15 residues. In DNA form, the CDR3 reads TGTGCCAGCAGCCCCTTCGAGCTAGGGGGATATGGCTACACCTTC. The encoded protein is CASSPFELGGYGYTF.

The V and J genes are TRBV7-3 and TRBJ2-2, with D unclear. V was shortened by 0 bases and J by 7 bases, with 6 bases between the two germline ends. CDR3 length: 13 residues. In germline, CDR1 is SGHTA, CDR2 FQGTGA. The CDR3 nucleotides read TGTGCCAGCAGCTTAACGTTTAGCGGGGAGCTGTTTTTT. It is translated as CASSLTFSGELFF.

The chain couples TRBV7-8 to TRBJ2-1, with D maybe TRBD1 (6 bases). In germline, CDR1 is SGHVS, CDR2 FQNEAQ. The CDR3 loop spans 16 amino acids. With 2 bases removed from V and 7 bases from J, the gap between germline ends came to 18 bases. The CDR3 protein is CASSLPTRTDTNEQFF. In DNA, the CDR3 is TGTGCCAGCAGCTTACCAACTAGGACAGATACTAATGAGCAGTTCTTC.

This chain uses TRBV14 with TRBJ2-5; a possible D gene is TRBD1 (5 bases). The CDR3 is 13 residues long. With 10 bases removed from V and 3 bases from J, the gap between germline ends came to 15 bases. Germline V gene data show CDR1 as SGHDN and CDR2 as FVKESK. CDR3 sequence: CAIAKGAEETQYF. The CDR3 nucleotides read TGTGCCATCGCTAAAGGGGCGGAAGAGACCCAGTACTTC.

This clonotype was picked up many times. The chain uses TRBV10-3 and TRBJ1-4; no reliable D call. Trimming shortened V by 10 bases and J by 5 bases, and 8 bases separated the two germline ends. Per germline, CDR1 ENHRY and CDR2 SYGVKD. The CDR3 has 11 amino acids. CDR3 in amino acids: CATRSNEKLFF. The DNA for the CDR3 is TGTGCCACCCGGTCAAATGAAAAACTGTTTTTT.

The chain uses TRBV7-2 and TRBJ2-5; no clear D. Near its end, the DNA agrees better with TRBJ2-1, so the J call may be wrong. CDR3 length equals 12 residues. From germline, CDR1 is SGHTA and CDR2 FQGNSA. The CDR3 DNA is TGTGCCAGCAGCCAGAGTCGGGTTGCGCAGTTCTTC. Protein sequence: CASSQSRVAQFF.